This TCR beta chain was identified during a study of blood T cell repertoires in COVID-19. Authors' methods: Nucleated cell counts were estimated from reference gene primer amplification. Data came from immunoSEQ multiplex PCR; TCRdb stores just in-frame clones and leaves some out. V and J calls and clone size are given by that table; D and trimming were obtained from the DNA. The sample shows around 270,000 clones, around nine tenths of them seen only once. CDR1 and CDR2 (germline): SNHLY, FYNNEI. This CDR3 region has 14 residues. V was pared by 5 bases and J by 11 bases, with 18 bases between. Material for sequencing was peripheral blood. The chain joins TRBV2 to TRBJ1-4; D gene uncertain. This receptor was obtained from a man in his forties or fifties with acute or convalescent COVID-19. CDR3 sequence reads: CASSPPAAPYKLFF. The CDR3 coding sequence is TGTGCCAGCAGTCCTCCGGCGGCACCTTATAAACTGTTTTTT. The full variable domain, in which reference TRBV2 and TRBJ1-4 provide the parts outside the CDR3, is EPEVTQTPSHQVTQMGQEVILRCVPISNHLYFYWYRQILGQKVEFLVSFYNNEISEKSEIFDDQFSVERPDGSNFTLKIRSTKLEDSAMYFCASSPPAAPYKLFFGSGTQLSVL.